Listed below are T cell receptor beta chains from one sample, sequenced in a study of T cells in Graves' hyperthyroidism and ophthalmopathy. MiXCR was run by TCRdb on the multiplex PCR reads, yielding one entry per CDR3 protein. The sample includes roughly 500,000 distinct CDR3 sequences, 40% to 50% of them seen just once. The sample consisted of peripheral blood or thyroid tissue (not recorded which). The origin of the receptors is an adult woman with Graves' disease, either hyperthyroidism or ophthalmopathy (not recorded which). Each CDR3 is given with its conserved first and last residue. Each record gives: V gene, clone size, J gene, D gene, CDR3 protein, CDR3 DNA. A D gene is named only where the DNA matches it firmly. Where a row states a size, it is once, few, many or the class of an expanded clone; other rows omit it.

>TRBV6-1|many|TRBJ1-1|TRBD1
CASGETGDTEAFF
TGTGCCAGCGGAGAAACAGGGGACACTGAAGCTTTCTTT
>TRBV2|many|TRBJ2-5|-
CASRAGMGTQYF
TGTGCCAGCCGGGCAGGGATGGGGACCCAGTACTTC
>TRBV5-4|once|TRBJ2-2|-
CASSLGNRDTGELFF
TGTGCCAGCAGCTTGGGGAACAGGGATACCGGGGAGCTGTTTTTT
>TRBV7-6|few|TRBJ1-6|-
CASSLAGPGRYNSPLHF
TGTGCCAGCAGCTTAGCCGGGCCAGGGCGGTATAATTCACCCCTCCACTTT
>TRBV2|-|TRBJ1-6|-
CACSAGPGYSPLHF
TGTGCCTGCAGTGCTGGCCCCGGGTATTCACCCCTCCACTTT
>TRBV29-1|-|TRBJ2-7|TRBD1
CSVRQGTGETYEQYF
TGCAGCGTCAGACAGGGTACGGGCGAGACCTACGAGCAGTACTTC
>TRBV20-1|-|TRBJ2-5|TRBD1
CSAREDRAEARYF
TGCAGTGCTAGAGAAGACAGGGCAGAGGCCCGGTACTTC
>TRBV20-1|-|TRBJ1-2|-
CSARADEGYTF
TGCAGTGCTAGAGCGGATGAGGGCTACACCTTC
>TRBV9|-|TRBJ1-1|-
CASSVAKEITEAFF
TGTGCCAGCAGCGTAGCTAAGGAGATCACTGAAGCTTTCTTT
>TRBV6-5|many|TRBJ2-7|TRBD1
CASSYSSQGYYEQYF
TGTGCCAGCAGTTACTCGTCACAGGGGTACTACGAGCAGTACTTC
>TRBV30|-|TRBJ1-2|-
CAWSVSGGQTYGYTF
TGTGCCTGGAGTGTAAGTGGTGGGCAGACCTATGGCTACACCTTC
>TRBV7-8|-|TRBJ2-5|-
CASSLRGGLNQPQYF
TGTGCCAGCAGCCTGAGGGGGGGCCTCAATCAGCCCCAGTACTTC
>TRBV6-1|-|TRBJ2-6|TRBD2
CASRGGSSGGANVLTF
TGTGCCAGCAGGGGAGGGTCCTCGGGGGGGGCCAACGTCCTGACTTTC
>TRBV9|many|TRBJ2-7|TRBD2
CASSPQSAGVYEQYF
TGTGCCAGCAGCCCCCAGTCGGCGGGAGTCTACGAGCAGTACTTC
>TRBV9|many|TRBJ2-2|-
CASSVRVDPGELFF
TGTGCCAGCAGCGTAAGGGTAGATCCCGGGGAGCTGTTTTTT
>TRBV5-6|-|TRBJ1-5|-
CASKYRVSNQPQHF
TGTGCCAGCAAATACCGCGTTAGCAATCAGCCCCAGCATTTT
>TRBV20-1|many|TRBJ1-1|-
CSASQFGNTEAFF
TGCAGTGCTAGTCAATTCGGGAACACTGAAGCTTTCTTT
>TRBV20-1|-|TRBJ2-7|TRBD2
CSARSGTSGRPDSYEQYF
TGCAGTGCTAGGTCCGGGACTAGCGGGAGGCCGGACTCCTACGAGCAGTACTTC
>TRBV6-2/TRBV6-3|-|TRBJ1-2|TRBD1
CASSYSAGGSYGYTF
TGTGCCAGCAGTTACTCCGCAGGGGGCAGCTATGGCTACACCTTC
>TRBV4-1|once|TRBJ2-2|-
CASSQIPGELFF
TGCGCCAGCAGCCAAATACCAGGGGAGCTGTTTTTT
>TRBV20-1|many|TRBJ1-1|TRBD1
CSARGDRYTEAFF
TGCAGTGCTAGGGGGGACAGGTACACTGAAGCTTTCTTT
>TRBV7-2|many|TRBJ1-5|-
CASSSRGGQPQHF
TGTGCCAGCAGCTCGAGGGGGGGACAGCCCCAGCATTTT
>TRBV2|many|TRBJ1-5|-
CASSEFGNQPQHF
TGTGCCAGCAGTGAATTTGGTAACCAGCCCCAGCATTTT